Listed below are T cell receptor beta chains from one sample, sequenced in a study of cytomegalovirus exposure and HLA in healthy donors. Profiling relied on immunoSEQ multiplex PCR, and the TCRdb table lists in-frame clones only, not all of them. In the table there are approximately 120,000 clones, 65% to 75% of which are singletons. Sequences were obtained from PBMCs. The receptor set was obtained from a woman in her forties or fifties in good health and CMV-seropositive. Both conserved end residues are part of each CDR3. D genes are given only for firm matches. Some rows have no size entry. The others give once, few or many, or a class for an expanded clone.

v_call	j_call	d_call	clone_size	cdr3_aa	cdr3_nt
TRBV7-2	TRBJ1-2	-	-	CASSLAREPRYTF	TGTGCCAGCAGCTTAGCTCGTGAGCCGCGCTACACCTTC
TRBV11-2	TRBJ2-7	-	-	CASRSLSRRDTKSYEQYF	TGTGCCAGCAGATCCCTCTCTCGCCGGGACACCAAGTCCTACGAGCAGTACTTC
TRBV7-9	TRBJ2-3	TRBD2	-	CASSSNGGLAVTDTQYF	TGTGCCAGCAGCTCGAACGGGGGACTAGCGGTGACAGATACGCAGTATTTT
TRBV25-1	TRBJ1-6	TRBD1	-	CASREVGGRDSPLHF	TGTGCCAGCCGGGAAGTAGGGGGCCGGGATTCACCCCTCCACTTT
TRBV28	TRBJ1-2	TRBD1	-	CASSIRTGNYGYTF	TGTGCCAGCAGTATCCGGACAGGGAACTATGGCTACACCTTC
TRBV7-9	TRBJ1-5	TRBD1	few	CASSSIETGQDSNQPQHF	TGTGCCAGCAGCTCAATCGAAACGGGACAGGATAGCAATCAGCCCCAGCATTTT
TRBV19	TRBJ2-1	-	once	CASSPLGPNEQFF	TGTGCCAGTAGTCCCTTGGGGCCCAATGAGCAGTTCTTC
TRBV9	TRBJ2-5	TRBD2	-	CASSGGGHQETQYF	TGTGCCAGCAGCGGCGGGGGGCACCAAGAGACCCAGTACTTC
TRBV30	TRBJ1-6	TRBD1	-	CAWRDRAGDPLHF	TGTGCCTGGAGGGACAGGGCAGGAGATCCCCTCCACTTT
TRBV27	TRBJ1-6	-	-	CASTRQDPNSPLHF	TGTGCCAGCACACGACAGGATCCTAATTCACCCCTCCACTTT
TRBV4-3	TRBJ2-5	-	-	CASSPEVAQARETQYF	TGCGCCAGCAGCCCTGAGGTGGCCCAAGCGAGGGAGACCCAGTACTTC
TRBV6-1	TRBJ2-7	-	-	CASERGSIPYEQYF	TGTGCCAGCGAGAGGGGGTCGATTCCCTACGAGCAGTACTTC
TRBV5-1	TRBJ1-4	-	-	CASSLGPGPRAGFNEKLFF	TGCGCCAGCAGCTTGGGCCCGGGGCCTCGAGCGGGGTTTAATGAAAAACTGTTTTTT
TRBV28	TRBJ2-3	-	once	CATSQGGTDTQYF	TGTGCCACCTCTCAAGGGGGCACAGATACGCAGTATTTT
TRBV4-2	TRBJ2-4	TRBD1	-	CASSRDRGRNIQYF	TGTGCCAGCAGCCGGGACAGGGGGCGCAACATTCAGTACTTC
TRBV6-6	TRBJ2-2	TRBD2	-	CASSYGLVGTGELFF	TGTGCCAGCAGTTACGGACTAGTAGGAACCGGGGAGCTGTTTTTT
TRBV5-1	TRBJ2-7	TRBD1	few	CASSAPRDRGTYEQYF	TGCGCCAGCAGCGCCCCCCGGGACAGGGGAACCTACGAGCAGTACTTC
TRBV11-3	TRBJ2-2	TRBD1	-	CASSLDRDSDTGELFF	TGTGCCAGCAGCTTAGACCGGGACAGCGACACCGGGGAGCTGTTTTTT
TRBV29-1	TRBJ1-2	-	-	CSVGQEYGYTF	TGCAGCGTTGGACAGGAGTATGGCTACACCTTC
TRBV7-9	TRBJ1-2	-	few	CASTPSGGESGYTF	TGTGCCAGCACCCCAAGTGGGGGCGAGAGTGGCTACACCTTC
TRBV28	TRBJ1-4	TRBD1	few	CASSAARGTGLREKLFF	TGTGCCAGCAGTGCCGCCCGAGGGACAGGGCTGAGAGAAAAACTGTTTTTT
TRBV4-3	TRBJ2-1	TRBD2	-	CASSQTSGGAFSYNEQFF	TGCGCCAGCAGCCAGACTAGCGGGGGGGCCTTCTCCTACAATGAGCAGTTCTTC
TRBV15	TRBJ2-3	-	-	CATSRDRGLDTQYF	TGTGCCACCAGCAGAGATAGAGGCTTAGATACGCAGTATTTT
TRBV28	TRBJ2-5	-	-	CASSFLEETQYF	TGTGCCAGCAGTTTCCTGGAGGAGACCCAGTACTTC
TRBV14	TRBJ1-2	-	-	CASSPSQGMGYGYTF	TGTGCCAGCAGCCCCTCCCAGGGGATGGGGTATGGCTACACCTTC
TRBV7-6	TRBJ1-5	-	-	CASSLGEIQPQHF	TGTGCCAGCAGCTTAGGTGAGATCCAACCCCAGCATTTT
TRBV13	TRBJ2-7	-	-	CASSLRDNSYEQYF	TGTGCCAGCAGCTTAAGGGACAATTCCTACGAGCAGTACTTC
TRBV5-8	TRBJ2-1	-	once	CASSLISAKGGVYNEQFF	TGTGCCAGCAGCTTAATCAGCGCTAAGGGGGGGGTATACAATGAGCAGTTCTTC
TRBV5-4	TRBJ2-7	-	-	CASSLQGSYEQYF	TGTGCCAGCAGCTTGCAGGGTTCCTACGAGCAGTACTTC